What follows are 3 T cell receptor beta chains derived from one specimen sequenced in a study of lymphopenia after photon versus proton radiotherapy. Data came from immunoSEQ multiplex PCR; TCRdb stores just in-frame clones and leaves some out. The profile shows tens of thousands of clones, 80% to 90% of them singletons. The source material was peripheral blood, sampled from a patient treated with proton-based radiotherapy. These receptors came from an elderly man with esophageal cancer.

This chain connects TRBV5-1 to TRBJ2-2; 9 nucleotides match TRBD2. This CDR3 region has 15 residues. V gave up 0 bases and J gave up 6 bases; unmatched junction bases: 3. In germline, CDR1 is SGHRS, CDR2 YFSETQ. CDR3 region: CASSLDGGRAGELFF. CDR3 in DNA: TGCGCCAGCAGCTTGGATGGCGGGAGGGCCGGGGAGCTGTTTTTT.

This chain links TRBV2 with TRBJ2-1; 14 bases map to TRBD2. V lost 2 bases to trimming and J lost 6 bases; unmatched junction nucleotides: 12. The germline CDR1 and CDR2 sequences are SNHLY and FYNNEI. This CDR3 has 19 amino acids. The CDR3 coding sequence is TGTGCCAGCAGTGAACCCTCTCCCGGGACTAGCGGGAGTATCAATGAGCAGTTCTTC. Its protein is CASSEPSPGTSGSINEQFF.

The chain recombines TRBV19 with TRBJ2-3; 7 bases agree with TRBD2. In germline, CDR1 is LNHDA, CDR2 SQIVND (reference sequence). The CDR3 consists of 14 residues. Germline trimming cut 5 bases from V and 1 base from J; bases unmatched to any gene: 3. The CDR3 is CASSPGGGTDTQYF. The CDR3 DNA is TGTGCCAGTAGTCCGGGGGGTGGCACAGATACGCAGTATTTT.